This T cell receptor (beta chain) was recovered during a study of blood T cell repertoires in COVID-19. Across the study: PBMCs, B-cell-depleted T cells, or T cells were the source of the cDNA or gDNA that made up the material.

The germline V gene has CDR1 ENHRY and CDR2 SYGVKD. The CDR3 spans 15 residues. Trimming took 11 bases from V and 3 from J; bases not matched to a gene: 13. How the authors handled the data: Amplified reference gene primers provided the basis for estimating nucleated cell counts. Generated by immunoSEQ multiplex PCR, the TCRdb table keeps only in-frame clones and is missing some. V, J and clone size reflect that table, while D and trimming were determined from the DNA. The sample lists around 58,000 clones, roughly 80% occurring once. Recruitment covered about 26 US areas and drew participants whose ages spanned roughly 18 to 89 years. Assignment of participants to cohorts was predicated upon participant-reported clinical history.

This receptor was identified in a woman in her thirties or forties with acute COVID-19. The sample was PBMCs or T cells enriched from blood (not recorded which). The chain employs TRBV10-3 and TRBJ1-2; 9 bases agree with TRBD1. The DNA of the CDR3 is TGTGCCGTGCGGGACAGGGCTGACGGGGACTATGGCTACACCTTC. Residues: CAVRDRADGDYGYTF.